The 30 T cell receptor beta chains presented below share a single source sample, sequenced in a study of glioma-infiltrating T cells after dendritic cell vaccination. Sequencing used immunoSEQ multiplex PCR; TCRdb keeps in-frame clones, though not all of them. Of some 100,000 clones in the sample, over 65% were seen once. The sample was blood, taken before dendritic cell vaccination. Receptors originate from a human donor with glioblastoma.

About this clone: Other DNA sequences of this sample code for an identical CDR3. V is TRBV5-6 and J is TRBJ1-2, with 7 positions matching TRBD1. The CDR3 consists of 13 residues. Per germline, CDR1 SGHDT and CDR2 YYEEEE. V lost 6 bases, J lost 8 bases, and 10 bases stayed unmatched. The CDR3 nucleotides read TGTGCCAGCACTCCTGCGGGCAGGGGGGGCTACACCTTC. Translation gives CASTPAGRGGYTF.

The genes are TRBV7-9 and TRBJ2-5, with D tentatively TRBD2 (5 bases). The V end lost 3 bases, the J end lost 4 bases, and 15 bases lay between the germline ends. CDR3 length equals 15 residues. Germline V gives CDR1 SEHNR, CDR2 FQNEAQ (reference sequence). CDR3 loop: CASSFSLEGGETQYF. CDR3 DNA: TGTGCCAGCAGCTTCTCCTTAGAGGGCGGAGAGACCCAGTACTTC.

The chain combines TRBV7-2 with TRBJ1-4, with D unresolved. Per germline, CDR1 SGHTA and CDR2 FQGNSA. This CDR3 is built from 11 residues. V was shortened by 3 bases and J by 13 bases, with 9 bases between the two germline ends. CDR3 residues: CASSLNRGLFF. The DNA for the CDR3 is TGTGCCAGCAGCTTGAACCGGGGACTGTTTTTT.

The chain recombines TRBV5-1 with TRBJ1-3; 7 nucleotides line up with TRBD1. V lost 2 bases, J lost 0 bases, and 11 bases stayed unmatched. CDR3 size: 18 residues. Germline CDR1 is SGHRS and CDR2 is YFSETQ. The CDR3: CASSFSGTDNYSGNTIYF. CDR3 bases: TGCGCCAGCAGCTTCTCCGGGACAGATAATTACTCTGGAAACACCATATATTTT.

The chain has TRBV11-3 and TRBJ1-2; tentatively, D is TRBD1 (5 bases). Germline V gene sequence: CDR1 SGHNT, CDR2 YENEEA. V lost 0 bases and J 4 bases, leaving 15 bases between the germline ends. This CDR3 contains 16 residues. The CDR3 bases are TGTGCCAGCAGCTTAGAGGGTCGGGGGGGACGCTATGGCTACACCTTC. This encodes CASSLEGRGGRYGYTF. Based on the CDR3 plus reference TRBV11-3 and TRBJ1-2, the full variable domain is EAGVVQSPRYKIIEKKQPVAFWCNPISGHNTLYWYLQNLGQGPELLIRYENEEAVDDSQLPKDRFSAERLKGVDSTLKIQPAELGDSAVYLCASSLEGRGGRYGYTFGSGTRLTVV.

The chain couples TRBV5-1 to TRBJ1-6; a weak D match, TRBD1 (5 bases). With 2 bases removed from V and 8 bases from J, the gap between germline ends came to 14 bases. CDR3 length equals 15 residues. The V gene's germline CDR1 is SGHRS and CDR2 YFSETQ. The CDR3 loop reads CASSFDSPSDSPLHF. The CDR3 DNA is TGCGCCAGCAGCTTCGACAGCCCGAGCGATTCACCCCTCCACTTT.

The chain's CDR3 is CASSLGGPRWDQPQHF. CDR3 coding DNA: TGTGCCAGCAGTTTAGGAGGTCCTCGCTGGGATCAGCCCCAGCATTTT. The chain employs TRBV27 and TRBJ1-5; D gene uncertain. With 2 bases removed from V and 5 bases from J, the gap between germline ends came to 16 bases. The V gene's germline CDR1 is MNHEY and CDR2 SMNVEV (reference sequence). The CDR3 totals 16 residues.

This rearrangement joins TRBV4-2 to TRBJ2-3, with TRBD2 identical over 11 bases. The V gene end was trimmed by 2 bases and the J gene end by 5 bases; junction bases not matched to a gene: 9. CDR3 length: 17 residues. Per germline, CDR1 LGHNA and CDR2 YNFKEQ. Here the CDR3 reads CASSQNLLAGVQDTQYF. CDR3 sequence (DNA): TGTGCCAGCAGCCAAAATCTACTAGCGGGGGTTCAAGATACGCAGTATTTT.

This clone has a handful of counts. The chain recombines TRBV19 with TRBJ1-4, with 8 bases identical to TRBD1. The CDR3 extends over 14 amino acids. The V gene's germline CDR1 is LNHDA and CDR2 SQIVND (reference sequence). After removal of 1 base from V and 8 bases from J, the junction contained 3 bases not matched to a gene. CDR3 coding DNA: TGTGCCAGTAGTATAGGCACAGGGGGGGAAAAACTGTTTTTT. It yields the protein CASSIGTGGEKLFF.

The V and J genes are TRBV6-5 and TRBJ2-7, with TRBD2 matching 10 bases. CDR3 length: 15 amino acids. Trimming removed 6 bases from V and 0 bases from J; junction bases left unmatched: 5. Germline V lookup: CDR1 MNHEY, CDR2 SVGAGI. CDR3 sequence reads: CASRLWTSGSYEQYF. The CDR3 DNA reads TGTGCCAGCAGACTTTGGACTAGCGGCTCCTACGAGCAGTACTTC.

This chain links TRBV5-1 with TRBJ1-6, with D tentatively TRBD1 (5 bases). Germline V gene sequence: CDR1 SGHRS, CDR2 YFSETQ. The CDR3 contains 16 residues. The germline V and J ends were trimmed by 0 bases and 10 bases, with 17 bases remaining between them. As DNA, the CDR3 is TGCGCCAGCAGCTTGGTATCAGGGCCAGGGAAGTCACCCCTCCACTTT. Translation: CASSLVSGPGKSPLHF.

CDR3 region: CASSLDRERQPQHF. CDR3 bases: TGTGCCAGCAGCCTGGACAGGGAGAGACAGCCCCAGCATTTT. The gene calls are TRBV7-2 and TRBJ1-5; 8 bases line up with TRBD1. This CDR3 contains 14 residues. V gave up 5 bases and J gave up 7 bases; unmatched junction bases: 7. CDR1 is SGHTA, CDR2 FQGNSA, per germline.

This chain connects TRBV9 to TRBJ1-2; 7 nucleotides align to TRBD1. Germline values: CDR1 SGDLS, CDR2 YYNGEE. CDR3 size: 12 residues. The V segment lost 3 bases and the J segment 5 bases; nucleotides outside the gene matches: 1. CDR3 coding DNA: TGTGCCAGCAGCGCGACAGGGTATGGCTACACCTTC. Translation: CASSATGYGYTF.

The chain links TRBV19 to TRBJ1-1, with 9 bases identical to TRBD1. The CDR3 has 16 residues. Germline lookup yields CDR1 LNHDA and CDR2 SQIVND (reference sequence). With 0 bases clipped from V and 1 base from J, the junction kept 3 bases outside the gene matches. The CDR3 DNA sequence: TGTGCCAGTAGTATAGAGTGGGGACAGGGGAACACTGAAGCTTTCTTT. It codes for CASSIEWGQGNTEAFF. Variable domain in full (rest from reference TRBV19 and TRBJ1-1): DGGITQSPKYLFRKEGQNVTLSCEQNLNHDAMYWYRQDPGQGLRLIYYSQIVNDFQKGDIAEGYSVSREKKESFPLTVTSAQKNPTAFYLCASSIEWGQGNTEAFFGQGTRLTVV.

The V and J genes are TRBV27 and TRBJ2-7, with 7 positions matching TRBD1. The CDR3 totals 14 residues. The trim removed 2 bases at V and 2 bases at J, leaving 3 bases unmatched. Germline assignment: CDR1 MNHEY and CDR2 SMNVEV (reference sequence). CDR3 amino acids: CASSLGDRAYEQYF. CDR3 bases: TGTGCCAGCAGTTTAGGAGACAGGGCCTACGAGCAGTACTTC.

V gene TRBV5-6 combines with J gene TRBJ1-1, with 7 bases matching TRBD1. After removal of 4 bases from V and 1 base from J, the junction contained 7 bases not matched to a gene. CDR3 length: 15 amino acids. Germline-derived CDR1 and CDR2 are SGHDT and YYEEEE. DNA of the CDR3: TGTGCCAGCAGCAACACAGGGGTCGGGAACACTGAAGCTTTCTTT. Amino acids: CASSNTGVGNTEAFF.

CDR3 sequence: CASSVVGTSGAYEQYF. As DNA, the CDR3 is TGTGCCAGCAGCGTAGTCGGGACTAGCGGCGCGTACGAGCAGTACTTC. This sequence joins TRBV9 and TRBJ2-7; 11 nucleotides agree with TRBD2. Germline-derived CDR1 and CDR2 are SGDLS and YYNGEE. The length of the CDR3 is 16 residues. Trimming at V came to 0 bases and at J to 4 bases, leaving 6 bases not matched to a gene.

The chain combines TRBV4-1 with TRBJ2-3, with 8 bases fitting TRBD1. CDR3 size: 16 residues. Trimming took 1 base from V and 4 from J; bases not matched to a gene: 7. Germline lookup yields CDR1 MGHRA and CDR2 YSYEKL. The CDR3 region has the DNA TGCGCCAGCAGCCAAGGACCCGGACAGGGTGCAGATACGCAGTATTTT. As protein: CASSQGPGQGADTQYF.

This chain joins TRBV5-1 and TRBJ2-2, with D maybe TRBD2 (7 bases). Trimming took off 4 bases at V and 7 bases at J, with 20 bases between the two ends. CDR3 length: 16 amino acids. CDR1 is SGHRS and CDR2 is YFSETQ in the germline V gene. This CDR3 is CASSPLGGRGVGELFF. The CDR3 DNA follows: TGCGCCAGCAGCCCGCTCGGGGGCCGGGGGGTCGGGGAGCTGTTTTTT.

The chain links TRBV6-1 to TRBJ1-5, with a weak D call TRBD1 (5 bases). The CDR3 length is 17 residues. V shed 4 bases and J shed 5 bases, with 21 bases lying between them. In germline, CDR1 is MNHNS, CDR2 SASEGT. The CDR3 spells CASSVSPGMNSDQPQHF. CDR3 nucleotides: TGTGCCAGCAGTGTCAGTCCAGGGATGAATTCGGATCAGCCCCAGCATTTT.

CDR3 region: CASSVEGGGGGYTF. The CDR3 nucleotides read TGTGCCAGCAGCGTAGAAGGTGGGGGGGGTGGCTACACCTTC. The chain recombines TRBV9 with TRBJ1-2, with a tentative D call TRBD1 (5 bases). There are 14 residues in the CDR3. From germline, CDR1 is SGDLS and CDR2 YYNGEE. The V and J ends lost 0 bases and 7 bases respectively, with 13 bases between them.

The chain combines TRBV18 with TRBJ1-3; D may be TRBD1 (5 bases). Germline V gene lookup returns CDR1 KGHSH and CDR2 LQKENI. Trimming pared 1 base from V and 7 bases from J, leaving 11 bases between. CDR3 size: 14 residues. The CDR3 here is CASSPLAGSNTIYF. CDR3 nucleotide sequence: TGTGCCAGCTCACCACTCGCAGGGTCGAACACCATATATTTT. Complete variable domain (other parts from reference TRBV18 and TRBJ1-3): NAGVMQNPRHLVRRRGQEARLRCSPMKGHSHVYWYRQLPEEGLKFMVYLQKENIIDESGMPKERFSAEFPKEGPSILRIQQVVRGDSAAYFCASSPLAGSNTIYFGEGSWLTVV.

The gene calls are TRBV19 and TRBJ1-4; 9 bases line up with TRBD1. V lost 6 bases and J lost 7; bases outside the gene matches: 9. Germline CDR1 and CDR2: LNHDA and SQIVND (reference sequence). This CDR3 region has 15 residues. As DNA, the CDR3 is TGTGCCAGTAGGAGCCTGACAGGGGGTACTGAAAAACTGTTTTTT. This codes for CASRSLTGGTEKLFF.

The J gene is TRBJ1-6, the V gene TRBV18; D possibly corresponds to TRBD1 (6 bases). Germline V lookup: CDR1 KGHSH, CDR2 LQKENI. The CDR3 sequence is 13 residues long. V dropped 6 bases and J dropped 7 bases, with 10 bases sitting between them. This CDR3 reads CASSGQSNSPLHF. Here the CDR3 DNA reads TGTGCCAGCTCCGGACAGTCCAATTCACCCCTCCACTTT.

The genes are TRBV7-9 and TRBJ1-1; a possible D gene is TRBD1 (6 bases). Germline loops: CDR1 SEHNR, CDR2 FQNEAQ (reference sequence). Trimming left V 5 bases short and J 6 bases short, with 16 bases between. The CDR3 totals 14 residues. As DNA, the CDR3 is TGTGCCAGCAGCCCCGGGGGGCGGCCCCCTGAAGCTTTCTTT. Protein product: CASSPGGRPPEAFF.

This clone was detected only once. V gene TRBV6-6 combines with J gene TRBJ2-2, with D unclear. This CDR3 contains 13 residues. V gave up 11 bases and J gave up 1 base, with 11 bases separating them. Germline V lookup: CDR1 MNHNY, CDR2 SVGAGI (reference sequence). CDR3 coding DNA: TGTGCCTCCCCGGCGGAGAACACCGGGGAGCTGTTTTTT. Translation: CASPAENTGELFF.

The chain carries TRBV5-1 and TRBJ1-1; D gene unclear. Germline CDR1 is SGHRS and CDR2 is YFSETQ. The ends were cut back, 2 bases at V and 0 bases at J, with 8 bases in the middle. This CDR3 contains 14 residues. Here the CDR3 reads CASSLVRMNTEAFF. The CDR3 DNA reads TGCGCCAGCAGCTTAGTCAGAATGAACACTGAAGCTTTCTTT.

This clone was picked up one time. The CDR3 region has the DNA TGTGCCAGCTCACCAAGCCAGGGGGACCCTCGGGAGCAGTACTTC. Its protein product is CASSPSQGDPREQYF. The rearrangement uses TRBV18 and TRBJ2-7, with 7 nucleotides matching TRBD1. The CDR3 totals 15 residues. J gave up 7 bases and V 2 bases, and 11 bases lay outside the gene matches. Germline loops: CDR1 KGHSH, CDR2 LQKENI.

This chain uses TRBV29-1 with TRBJ1-2; a weak D match, TRBD1 (5 bases). Deletions cut 7 bases from V and 4 bases from J, with 16 bases between. The CDR3 length is 13 residues. CDR1 is SQVTM and CDR2 is ANQGSEA in the germline V gene. DNA of the CDR3: TGCAGCGCCCGGGACTCTGCTTTCTATGGCTACACCTTC. Protein sequence: CSARDSAFYGYTF.

The chain links TRBV10-1 to TRBJ2-5, with 8 bases lining up with TRBD1. J gave up 5 bases and V 10 bases, and 9 bases lay outside the gene matches. CDR3 size: 13 residues. Germline V CDR1 and CDR2: WNHNN, SYGVQD (reference sequence). CDR3 nucleotide sequence: TGCGCCACCGACAGGGGTTATCGGGAGACCCAGTACTTC. The encoded protein is CATDRGYRETQYF.